Listed below are T cell receptor beta chains from one sample, sequenced in a study of CD8 T cells in ankylosing spondylitis. TCRdb reanalysed the 5' RACE reads using MiXCR and keeps one entry per CDR3 protein. This sample carries about 180,000 distinct CDR3 sequences, 9.8% of them seen once, and the ten largest clones take around 16%. The sequenced sample was blood, either unsorted or a sorted T cell fraction (not recorded which). These receptors originate from a female donor with ankylosing spondylitis or in good health (not recorded which). Each CDR3 is given with its conserved first and last residue. The D gene is left open where the match is weak. Not every row has a clone size; where given, it reads once, few, many or a size class.

-,TRBV10-3,-,TRBJ1-5,CAIGNVPADQPQHF,TGTGCCATCGGTAATGTCCCTGCCGATCAGCCCCAGCATTTT
-,TRBV6-6,-,TRBJ1-1,CATWGTEAFF,TGTGCCACATGGGGCACTGAAGCTTTCTTT
-,TRBV12-3/TRBV12-4,TRBD2,TRBJ2-1,CASTHEEAGYNEQFF,TGTGCCAGCACCCACGAGGAAGCGGGATACAATGAGCAGTTCTTC
many,TRBV7-8,TRBD2,TRBJ2-1,CASIRREDDEQFF,TGTGCCAGCATACGGCGGGAGGATGATGAGCAGTTCTTC
many,TRBV15,TRBD1,TRBJ2-1,CATSGLILQGGTTTFYEQFF,TGTGCCACCAGCGGCTTAATCCTACAGGGGGGCACGACCACCTTCTATGAGCAGTTCTTC
-,TRBV7-9,-,TRBJ2-7,CASSPGPRSYEQYF,TGTGCCAGCAGCCCTGGGCCCAGGAGCTACGAGCAGTACTTC
-,TRBV20-1,TRBD2,TRBJ2-7,CSARAGERGFYEQYF,TGCAGTGCTAGAGCTGGAGAGCGGGGGTTCTACGAGCAGTACTTC
-,TRBV27,TRBD2,TRBJ2-3,CASSYISGHTDTQYF,TGTGCCAGCAGTTATATTAGCGGGCACACAGATACGCAGTATTTT
few,TRBV6-2/TRBV6-3,-,TRBJ1-1,CASSYSEGEAFF,TGTGCCAGCAGTTACTCTGAAGGGGAGGCTTTCTTT
few,TRBV28,TRBD1,TRBJ1-1,CASSSGTDLNTEAFF,TGTGCCAGCAGTTCTGGGACAGACCTGAACACTGAAGCTTTCTTT
many,TRBV29-1,TRBD2,TRBJ2-5,CSVERTSGRRETQYF,TGCAGCGTTGAACGGACTAGCGGGAGGAGGGAGACCCAGTACTTC
-,TRBV10-1,-,TRBJ2-7,CASSDTRRGEQYF,TGCGCCAGCAGTGATACTCGTCGGGGGGAGCAGTACTTC
few,TRBV6-5,TRBD2,TRBJ2-1,CASIRLAGGDEQFF,TGTGCCAGCATTAGACTAGCGGGAGGGGATGAGCAGTTCTTC
-,TRBV20-1,TRBD1,TRBJ1-2,CSATGTGDYGYTF,TGCAGTGCCACCGGGACAGGGGACTATGGCTACACCTTC
many,TRBV7-9,-,TRBJ2-7,CASSSISKDYEQYF,TGTGCCAGCAGCTCGATAAGTAAAGACTACGAGCAGTACTTC
many,TRBV6-1,-,TRBJ1-5,CASSPFDILEHQPQHF,TGTGCCAGCAGCCCGTTCGACATCCTAGAACATCAGCCCCAGCATTTT
many,TRBV12-3/TRBV12-4,TRBD1,TRBJ2-7,CASAGGNEQYF,TGTGCCAGCGCAGGGGGCAACGAGCAGTACTTC
few,TRBV9,TRBD2,TRBJ2-5,CASGSGTKETQYF,TGTGCCAGCGGGAGCGGGACCAAAGAGACCCAGTACTTC
many,TRBV5-6,-,TRBJ2-1,CASSLDGNEQFF,TGTGCCAGCAGCTTGGATGGAAATGAGCAGTTCTTC
-,TRBV28,TRBD2,TRBJ2-3,CASSLTSGSTQYF,TGTGCCAGCAGCCTGACTAGCGGGAGTACGCAGTATTTT
many,TRBV7-6,TRBD2,TRBJ2-3,CASSPATSGFMDTQYF,TGTGCCAGCAGCCCGGCAACTAGCGGCTTCATGGATACGCAGTATTTT
-,TRBV28,TRBD1,TRBJ1-4,CASSLYRGATNEKLFF,TGTGCCAGCAGTTTATACAGGGGGGCGACTAATGAAAAACTGTTTTTT
many,TRBV29-1,-,TRBJ2-1,CSVAAESSYNEQFF,TGCAGCGTCGCAGCGGAAAGCTCCTACAATGAGCAGTTCTTC
few,TRBV10-2,TRBD1,TRBJ2-7,CASSEPGTGGSYEQYF,TGCGCCAGCAGTGAGCCCGGGACAGGGGGCTCCTACGAGCAGTACTTC
-,TRBV30,-,TRBJ2-1,CAWSALGIGDHEQFF,TGTGCCTGGAGTGCCCTGGGAATAGGGGACCATGAGCAGTTCTTC
-,TRBV7-9,TRBD2,TRBJ2-7,CASSGGAGVLRYEQYF,TGTGCCAGCAGCGGAGGGGCGGGAGTATTAAGATACGAGCAGTACTTC
once,TRBV7-6,TRBD2,TRBJ2-3,CASSPRTSGLTDTQYF,TGTGCCAGCAGCCCCAGGACTAGCGGCCTCACAGATACGCAGTATTTT
few,TRBV9,-,TRBJ2-5,CASSVAASGGETQYF,TGTGCCAGCAGCGTAGCGGCCTCAGGGGGGGAGACCCAGTACTTC
-,TRBV6-6,-,TRBJ2-3,CASSPISRDTQYF,TGTGCCAGCAGTCCAATATCCCGAGATACGCAGTATTTT
-,TRBV6-5,-,TRBJ2-3,CASSSTGLGTQYF,TGTGCCAGCAGTTCCACAGGCTTGGGTACGCAGTATTTT
few,TRBV5-1,-,TRBJ2-1,CASSLSGPTYNEQFF,TGCGCCAGCAGCTTAAGCGGGCCAACCTACAATGAGCAGTTCTTC
many,TRBV10-3,-,TRBJ2-7,CAISQGGADEQYF,TGTGCCATCAGTCAGGGGGGAGCGGACGAGCAGTACTTC
many,TRBV12-3/TRBV12-4,TRBD2,TRBJ2-1,CASSLGGLANEQFF,TGTGCCAGCAGTTTAGGGGGACTAGCCAATGAGCAGTTCTTC
-,TRBV4-3,-,TRBJ1-1,CASSQDPSLNTEAFF,TGCGCCAGCAGCCAAGATCCCAGCTTGAACACTGAAGCTTTCTTT
-,TRBV20-1,-,TRBJ1-2,CSARDSGGNYGYTF,TGCAGTGCTAGAGATTCGGGGGGAAACTATGGCTACACCTTC
many,TRBV29-1,-,TRBJ2-1,CSVDGQDYNEQFF,TGCAGCGTTGACGGGCAGGACTACAATGAGCAGTTCTTC
few,TRBV7-9,TRBD1,TRBJ1-1,CASSRDRGLTEAFF,TGTGCCAGCAGCCGGGACAGGGGCTTAACTGAAGCTTTCTTT
few,TRBV6-5,TRBD2,TRBJ2-1,CASSSGTSKYNEQFF,TGTGCCAGCAGTTCCGGGACTAGCAAGTACAATGAGCAGTTCTTC
many,TRBV27,-,TRBJ2-3,CASANTDTQYF,TGTGCCAGCGCTAACACAGATACGCAGTATTTT
few,TRBV6-2/TRBV6-3,-,TRBJ1-1,CASSPSSMNTEAFF,TGTGCCAGCAGCCCTTCGTCCATGAACACTGAAGCTTTCTTT
few,TRBV10-3,-,TRBJ2-5,CAISEPGTRNLAQYF,TGTGCCATCAGTGAGCCCGGGACTCGAAATTTGGCCCAGTACTTC
many,TRBV29-1,-,TRBJ1-2,CSVDQVPYGYTF,TGCAGCGTTGACCAGGTACCCTATGGCTACACCTTC
few,TRBV20-1,-,TRBJ2-2,CSAPGLHTGELFF,TGCAGTGCTCCCGGACTCCACACCGGGGAGCTGTTTTTT